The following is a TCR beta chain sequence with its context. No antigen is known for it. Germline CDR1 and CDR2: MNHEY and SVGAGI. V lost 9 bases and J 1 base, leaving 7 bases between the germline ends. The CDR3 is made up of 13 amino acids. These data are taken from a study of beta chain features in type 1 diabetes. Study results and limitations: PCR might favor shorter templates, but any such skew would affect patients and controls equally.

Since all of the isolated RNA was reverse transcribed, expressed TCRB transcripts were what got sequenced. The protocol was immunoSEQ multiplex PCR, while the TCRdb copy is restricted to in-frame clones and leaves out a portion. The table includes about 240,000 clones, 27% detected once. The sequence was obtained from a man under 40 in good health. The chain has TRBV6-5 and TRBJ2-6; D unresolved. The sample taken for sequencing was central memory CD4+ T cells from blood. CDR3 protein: CASRQSGANVLTF. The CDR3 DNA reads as TGTGCCAGTAGGCAGTCTGGGGCCAACGTCCTGACTTTC.